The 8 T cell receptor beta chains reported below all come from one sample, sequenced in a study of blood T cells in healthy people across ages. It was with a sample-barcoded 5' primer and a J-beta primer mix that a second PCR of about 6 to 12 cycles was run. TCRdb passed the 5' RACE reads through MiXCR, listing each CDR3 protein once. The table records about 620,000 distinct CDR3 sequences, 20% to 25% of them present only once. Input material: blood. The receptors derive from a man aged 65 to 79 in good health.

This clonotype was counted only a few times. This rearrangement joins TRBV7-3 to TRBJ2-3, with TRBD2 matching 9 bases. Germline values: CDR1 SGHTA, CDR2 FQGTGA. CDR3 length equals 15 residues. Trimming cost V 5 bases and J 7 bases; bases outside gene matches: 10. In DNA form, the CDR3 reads TGTGCCAGCAGCCTCTTAGCGGGAGAGGGGTATACGCAGTATTTT. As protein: CASSLLAGEGYTQYF. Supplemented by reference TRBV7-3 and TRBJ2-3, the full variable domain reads GAGVSQTPSNKVTEKGKYVELRCDPISGHTALYWYRQSLGQGPEFLIYFQGTGAADDSGLPNDRFFAVRPEGSVSTLKIQRTERGDSAVYLCASSLLAGEGYTQYFGPGTRLTVL.

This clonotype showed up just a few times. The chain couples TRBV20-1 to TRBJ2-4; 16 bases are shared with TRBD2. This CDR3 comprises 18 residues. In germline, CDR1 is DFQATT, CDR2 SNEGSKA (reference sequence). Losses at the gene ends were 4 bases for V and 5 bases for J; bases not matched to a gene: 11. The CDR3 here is CSATVPGLAGGPQNIQYF. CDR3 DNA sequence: TGCAGTGCTACTGTCCCGGGACTAGCGGGAGGGCCCCAAAACATTCAGTACTTC.

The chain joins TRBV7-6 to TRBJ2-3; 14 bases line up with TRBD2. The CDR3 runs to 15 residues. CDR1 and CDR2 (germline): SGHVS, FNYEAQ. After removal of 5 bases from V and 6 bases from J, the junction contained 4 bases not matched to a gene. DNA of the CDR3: TGTGCCAGCAGCCCGACTAGCGGGAGGGAGGATACGCAGTATTTT. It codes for CASSPTSGREDTQYF.

The CDR3 nucleotides read TGTGCCAGCAGCTCTAGACTAACGATGAGCTCCTACAATGAGCAGTTCTTC. Its protein product is CASSSRLTMSSYNEQFF. This sequence joins TRBV11-2 and TRBJ2-1, with D maybe TRBD2 (5 bases). CDR1 and CDR2 from the germline V gene are SGHAT and FQNNGV. V lost 4 bases and J 0 bases, leaving 16 bases between the germline ends. This CDR3 is built from 17 residues.

Here the CDR3 reads CASSRQGQGTQYF. The CDR3 DNA reads TGTGCCAGCAGTCGACAGGGCCAGGGGACCCAGTACTTC. The V gene is TRBV6-2 or TRBV6-3, the J gene TRBJ2-5; 7 bases match TRBD1. Trimming took 5 bases from V and 7 from J; bases not matched to a gene: 7. In germline, CDR1 is MNHEY, CDR2 SVGEGT. The CDR3 extends over 13 amino acids.

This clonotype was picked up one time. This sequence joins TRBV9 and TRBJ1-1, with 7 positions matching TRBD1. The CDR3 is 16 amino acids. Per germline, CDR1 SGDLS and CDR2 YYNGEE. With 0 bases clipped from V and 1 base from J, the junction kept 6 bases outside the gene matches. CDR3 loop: CASSVGQGLANTEAFF. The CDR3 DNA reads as TGTGCCAGCAGCGTAGGACAGGGCTTGGCGAACACTGAAGCTTTCTTT.

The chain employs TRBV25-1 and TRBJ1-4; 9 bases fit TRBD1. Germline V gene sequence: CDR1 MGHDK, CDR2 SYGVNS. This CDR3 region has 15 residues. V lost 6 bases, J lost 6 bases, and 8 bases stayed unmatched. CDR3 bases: TGTGCCAGCAGCTATACAGGGGGCATTCATGAAAAACTGTTTTTT. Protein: CASSYTGGIHEKLFF.

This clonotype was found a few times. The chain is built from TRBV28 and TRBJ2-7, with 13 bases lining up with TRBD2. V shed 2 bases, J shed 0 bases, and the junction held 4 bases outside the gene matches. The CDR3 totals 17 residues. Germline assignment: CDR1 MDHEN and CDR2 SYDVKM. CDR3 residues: CASSLGGLAGFSYEQYF. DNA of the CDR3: TGTGCCAGCAGTTTAGGGGGACTAGCGGGATTCTCCTACGAGCAGTACTTC.